This T cell receptor (beta chain) came from a study of blood T cell repertoires in COVID-19. The table came from immunoSEQ multiplex PCR; TCRdb's copy has only in-frame clones and leaves some out. This table holds over 250,000 clones, approximately 86% found once. Germline loops: CDR1 SGHTA, CDR2 FQGNSA. CDR3 length: 12 residues. Between the trimmed V and J ends, which lost 1 base and 6 bases, there was a span of 6 bases. Source material: peripheral blood. The receptor comes from a woman between 65 and 79 years old with COVID-19, enrolled during active disease. This chain links TRBV7-2 with TRBJ1-2; D is uncertain. In DNA, the CDR3 is TGTGCCAGCAGCTTAGGGGAGCATGGCTACACCTTC. Encoded protein: CASSLGEHGYTF.